The 14 T cell receptor beta chains reported below all come from one sample, sequenced in a study of response to subunit inactivated influenza vaccine. TCRdb called the RT-PCR reads again in MiXCR, with one record for every CDR3 protein. This sample has around 540,000 distinct CDR3 sequences, with approximately 10% found just once. Sequencing was performed on PBMCs from blood, taken on the day of vaccination. Receptor source: a man in his forties or fifties who received an inactivated influenza vaccine.

Many counts were recorded for this clonotype. CDR3 DNA: TGTGCCAGTAGAGGCCAGGGAGTGACAGCGAACACTGAAGCTTTCTTT. Translation gives CASRGQGVTANTEAFF. This chain uses TRBV19 with TRBJ1-1, with D perhaps TRBD1 (5 bases). CDR1 is LNHDA, CDR2 SQIVND, per germline (reference sequence). This CDR3 has 16 residues. V lost 6 bases and J 1 base, leaving 18 bases between the germline ends.

This clonotype turned up a few times. The chain uses TRBV5-1 and TRBJ2-7; D might be TRBD1 or TRBD2, each matching 5 bases. The germline CDR1 and CDR2 sequences are SGHRS and YFSETQ. V gave up 1 base and J gave up 6 bases, with 14 bases separating them. The CDR3 is 14 amino acids. The CDR3 DNA follows: TGCGCCAGCAGCTTGCCCCGGGACCGCCGCGAGCAGTACTTC. This codes for CASSLPRDRREQYF.

The table lists this clonotype with many counts. CDR3 DNA sequence: TGTGCCAGCAGCCCCCGGTCCACGGCAATCTACGAGCAGTACTTC. Protein sequence: CASSPRSTAIYEQYF. This chain connects TRBV9 to TRBJ2-7; D uncertain. Trimming shortened V by 4 bases and J by 3 bases, and 17 bases separated the two germline ends. Germline assignment: CDR1 SGDLS and CDR2 YYNGEE. This CDR3 spans 15 amino acids.

The genes are TRBV5-1 and TRBJ2-4, with 8 bases that match TRBD1. CDR1 and CDR2 from the germline V gene are SGHRS and YFSETQ. With 4 bases clipped from V and 4 bases from J, the junction kept 13 bases outside the gene matches. The CDR3 sequence is 17 residues long. This CDR3 is CASSRQGITALKNIQYF. DNA of the CDR3: TGCGCCAGCAGCCGACAGGGGATTACGGCTTTGAAAAACATTCAGTACTTC.

The rearrangement uses TRBV7-3 and TRBJ2-3; D is unclear. The CDR3 is 16 amino acids. V lost 1 base to trimming and J lost 0 bases, with 11 bases between them. Germline CDR1 is SGHTA and CDR2 is FQGTGA. The CDR3 reads CASSLRGAASTDTQYF. The CDR3 DNA follows: TGTGCCAGCAGCTTAAGAGGCGCCGCTAGCACAGATACGCAGTATTTT.

The rearrangement uses TRBV20-1 and TRBJ2-3; perhaps TRBD2 as D (6 bases). The V end was cut by 5 bases, the J end by 2 bases, with 17 bases between. The germline gives CDR1 DFQATT, CDR2 SNEGSKA (reference sequence). This CDR3 spans 15 amino acids. CDR3 residues: CSAHRGLLSTDTQYF. CDR3 bases: TGCAGTGCTCATAGGGGACTCTTATCCACAGATACGCAGTATTTT.

As regards this clonotype: This could be a read error, since a much larger clone is one nucleotide away. The chain has TRBV20-1 and TRBJ2-3; a weak D match, TRBD1 (5 bases). The CDR3 extends over 12 amino acids. Germline V CDR1 and CDR2: DFQATT, SNEGSKA (reference sequence). The CDR3 here is CSAEVSTGTQYF. The CDR3 DNA is TGCAGTGCGGAAGTAAGCACAGGTACGCAGTATTTT.

The chain couples TRBV18 to TRBJ2-7; D is perhaps TRBD1 (6 bases). Trimming cost V 6 bases and J 1 base, with 13 bases left between them. This CDR3 is built from 14 residues. Germline V gives CDR1 KGHSH, CDR2 LQKENI. The CDR3 sequence is CASSSRQASYEQYF. DNA for the CDR3: TGTGCCAGCTCCTCCAGACAGGCTTCCTACGAGCAGTACTTC.

J is TRBJ2-2 and V is TRBV28; D call uncertain. This CDR3 spans 13 amino acids. CDR1 is MDHEN and CDR2 is SYDVKM in the germline V gene. Trimming removed 7 bases at V and 0 bases at J, with 6 bases between. The CDR3 loop reads CASIPTNTGELFF. For the CDR3, the DNA is TGTGCCAGCATCCCAACGAACACCGGGGAGCTGTTTTTT.

The J gene is TRBJ2-1, the V gene TRBV6-2 or TRBV6-3; D not certain. CDR3 length: 13 amino acids. From germline, CDR1 is MNHEY and CDR2 SVGEGT. Trimming stripped 5 bases from V and 6 bases from J, with 11 bases between. CDR3 bases: TGTGCCAGCAGTCCCTCCGCGGCCAATGAGCAGTTCTTC. Its protein is CASSPSAANEQFF.

J is TRBJ2-5 and V is TRBV12-3 or TRBV12-4; 8 bases are a match to TRBD1. The CDR3 extends over 16 amino acids. Trimming took 5 bases from V and 7 from J; bases not matched to a gene: 15. CDR3: CASSPHTRQGPRTQYF. The CDR3, as DNA: TGTGCCAGCAGTCCACACACCCGACAGGGGCCGAGGACCCAGTACTTC.

This clonotype has more than one count but fewer than ten. The chain uses TRBV18 and TRBJ2-1; TRBD2 is a possible D gene (5 bases). Per germline, CDR1 KGHSH and CDR2 LQKENI. Trimming took off 3 bases at V and 10 bases at J, with 10 bases between the two ends. The CDR3 has 12 amino acids. DNA of the CDR3: TGTGCCAGCTCACCCCGAACGGGGGAGCAGTTCTTC. Amino acid sequence: CASSPRTGEQFF.

The chain joins TRBV10-3 to TRBJ2-3; no reliable D call. This CDR3 has 17 residues. The V end was cut by 3 bases, the J end by 0 bases, with 16 bases between. CDR1 and CDR2 (germline): ENHRY, SYGVKD. CDR3 loop: CAISDTEPAESTDTQYF. The CDR3 nucleotides are TGTGCCATCAGTGACACAGAGCCGGCAGAAAGCACAGATACGCAGTATTTT.

The chain recombines TRBV5-6 with TRBJ2-1, with D possibly being TRBD1 (6 bases). Germline CDR1 is SGHDT and CDR2 is YYEEEE. There are 14 residues in the CDR3. Trimming left V 7 bases short and J 5 bases short, with 16 bases between. CDR3 loop: CASCLRGSNNEQFF. The CDR3, as DNA: TGTGCCAGCTGCCTCAGGGGTTCGAACAATGAGCAGTTCTTC.